The clone carrying this TCR beta chain has a handful of counts. Its specificity is unknown. Deletions cut 4 bases from V and 8 bases from J, with 11 bases between. Germline V CDR1 and CDR2: MNHEY, SMNVEV (reference sequence). This CDR3 is built from 13 residues. Individual cDNA molecules each received unique molecular identifiers attached to them. MiXCR, run by TCRdb on the 5' RACE reads, gives a single entry per CDR3 protein. The table has 40,000 to 55,000 distinct CDR3 sequences, 23% seen once; the top ten hold about 4.6%. The data were obtained in a study of early T cells in non-severe SARS-CoV-2 infection. Across the whole study: The sequenced material was bulk RNA from unsorted whole blood, and its chains were unpaired. General observations from the study: Matches to VDJdb favored anti-spike CD8 responses and missed private and CD4 specificities.

This receptor was obtained from an adult who was a healthcare worker with PCR-confirmed SARS-CoV-2 infection or an uninfected control (not recorded which). The starting material was whole blood, obtained at baseline. The chain couples TRBV27 to TRBJ1-4; a weak D match, TRBD1 (6 bases). CDR3 loop: CASSSEGQEKLFF. The CDR3 DNA is TGTGCCAGCAGTTCCGAGGGACAAGAAAAACTGTTTTTT.